Each of the 23 T cell receptor beta chains below was sequenced from the same sample in a study of T cell changes during pregnancy in multiple sclerosis (dated by TCRdb to about 2019). Receptor amplification or capture employed the immunoSEQ multiplex PCR assay. TCRdb took over this immuneACCESS table, retaining in-frame rearrangements with V and J assigned. Such tables are incomplete; in checked studies, under half of the missing clones stem from an unresolved V gene, and the remainder is unexplained. This sample comprises roughly 90,000 clones, around 93% of them detected only once. Of the sample, 1.5% to 2% falls within the top ten clones. Sequenced material: peripheral blood, taken in the first trimester of pregnancy. These receptors were taken from a female donor in good health, enrolled as a control in a pregnancy study.

The chain has TRBV2 and TRBJ1-5, with 10 bases aligning to TRBD1. The trim removed 6 bases at V and 4 bases at J, leaving 6 bases unmatched. There are 15 residues in the CDR3. The germline V gene encodes CDR1 SNHLY and CDR2 FYNNEI. The CDR3 DNA sequence: TGTGCCAGCAGAGATAGGACAGGGGGTAATCAGCCCCAGCATTTT. As protein: CASRDRTGGNQPQHF.

The rearrangement uses TRBV10-3 and TRBJ2-3; no clear D gene. The CDR3 loop spans 14 amino acids. Germline V lookup: CDR1 ENHRY, CDR2 SYGVKD. Trimming took off 8 bases at V and 2 bases at J, with 14 bases between the two ends. The CDR3 region is CAIGQMGTTDTQYF. The CDR3 DNA reads TGTGCCATCGGGCAAATGGGCACCACAGATACGCAGTATTTT.

V is TRBV7-2 and J is TRBJ2-5, with TRBD2 matching 10 bases. V shed 2 bases and J 5 bases; nucleotides not matched to a gene: 14. CDR1 is SGHTA, CDR2 FQGNSA, per germline. This CDR3 is built from 18 residues. This CDR3 is CASSLSLAGVIKSETQYF. CDR3 DNA: TGTGCCAGCAGCTTAAGCCTAGCGGGGGTCATCAAGAGTGAGACCCAGTACTTC.

This clone occurred once. The V gene is TRBV6-6, the J gene TRBJ1-6, with D uncertain. The CDR3 runs to 14 residues. The V and J ends lost 5 bases and 7 bases respectively, with 12 bases between them. Germline-derived CDR1 and CDR2 are MNHNY and SVGAGI (reference sequence). CDR3 sequence: CASSRSIENSPLHF. DNA of the CDR3: TGTGCCAGCAGTCGATCCATAGAGAATTCACCCCTCCACTTT.

The V and J genes are TRBV6-5 and TRBJ2-7, with D maybe TRBD2 (6 bases). Trimming shortened V by 6 bases and J by 7 bases, and 22 bases separated the two germline ends. This CDR3 spans 15 amino acids. Germline values: CDR1 MNHEY, CDR2 SVGAGI. CDR3 nucleotide sequence: TGTGCCAGCAGCTATAATAGCGGTAAACCTTGGGAGCAGTACTTC. Residues: CASSYNSGKPWEQYF.

This clone was seen a single time. The V gene is TRBV15, the J gene TRBJ1-6; no firm D call. The CDR3 loop spans 14 amino acids. CDR1 LNHNV and CDR2 YYDKDF come from the germline V gene (reference sequence). The germline V and J ends were trimmed by 0 bases and 10 bases, with 10 bases remaining between them. Here the CDR3 reads CATSREGEPSPLHF. Here the CDR3 DNA reads TGTGCCACCAGCAGAGAGGGAGAACCCTCACCCCTCCACTTT.

The chain recombines TRBV27 with TRBJ2-3, with 10 nucleotides matching TRBD1. The germline CDR1 and CDR2 sequences are MNHEY and SMNVEV (reference sequence). V lost 5 bases to trimming and J lost 3 bases; unmatched junction nucleotides: 5. This CDR3 is 15 amino acids long. Written as DNA, the CDR3 is TGTGCCAGCAGTGCGCCGGGACAGGGGACAGATACGCAGTATTTT. It encodes CASSAPGQGTDTQYF.

The V and J genes are TRBV10-3 and TRBJ1-1; unclear D gene. From germline, CDR1 is ENHRY and CDR2 SYGVKD. The V and J ends lost 10 bases and 1 base respectively, with 10 bases between them. The CDR3 sequence is 12 residues long. The CDR3 reads CATSLSNTEAFF. DNA of the CDR3: TGTGCCACCTCCCTTTCGAACACTGAAGCTTTCTTT.

The chain employs TRBV15 and TRBJ2-7; the D gene is possibly TRBD2 (6 bases). This CDR3 has 14 residues. V lost 6 bases and J lost 2, with 14 bases in between. Germline V gene data show CDR1 as LNHNV and CDR2 as YYDKDF (reference sequence). CDR3 protein: CATRAGGDPYEQYF. Here the CDR3 DNA reads TGTGCCACCAGGGCAGGAGGGGACCCCTACGAGCAGTACTTC.

J is TRBJ1-1 and V is TRBV9; 10 bases line up with TRBD1. The V gene end was trimmed by 4 bases and the J gene end by 5 bases; junction bases not matched to a gene: 17. Germline CDR1 is SGDLS and CDR2 is YYNGEE. The CDR3 has 18 residues. DNA of the CDR3: TGTGCCAGCAGCATGAATATTGCTGAGACAGGGGGCTTGACTGAAGCTTTCTTT. Translation: CASSMNIAETGGLTEAFF.

The chain uses TRBV2 and TRBJ1-5, with D possibly TRBD1 on 5 matching bases. This CDR3 spans 11 amino acids. The V gene's germline CDR1 is SNHLY and CDR2 FYNNEI. The germline V and J ends were trimmed by 5 bases and 6 bases, with 5 bases remaining between them. CDR3 sequence reads: CASSTGQPQHF. CDR3 nucleotide sequence: TGTGCCAGCAGTACAGGTCAGCCCCAGCATTTT.

This clone was detected once. The rearrangement uses TRBV6-5 and TRBJ2-3, with D perhaps TRBD2 (7 bases). Germline V gives CDR1 MNHEY, CDR2 SVGAGI. Between the trimmed V and J ends, which lost 2 bases and 1 base, there was a span of 10 bases. The CDR3 contains 15 residues. The CDR3 is CASSYVGGRTDTQYF. For the CDR3, the DNA is TGTGCCAGCAGTTACGTCGGGGGGCGCACAGATACGCAGTATTTT.

The CDR3 coding sequence is TGTGCCAGCAGTGGCCTAGCGGGGACCTCTTACTACGAGCAGTACTTC. Translation gives CASSGLAGTSYYEQYF. The chain recombines TRBV5-4 with TRBJ2-7, with 9 bases identical to TRBD2. V was clipped by 5 bases and J by 3 bases; unmatched bases: 12. Germline CDR1 SGHNT, CDR2 YYREEE (reference sequence). CDR3 length: 16 amino acids.

The V call is TRBV29-1, the J call TRBJ2-7; D possibly corresponds to TRBD2 (6 bases). The CDR3 consists of 14 residues. CDR1 and CDR2 (germline): SQVTM, ANQGSEA. The V end was cut by 3 bases, the J end by 2 bases, with 14 bases between. The CDR3 coding sequence is TGCAGCGTTGAGCGGGGCCAGGGCACCTACGAGCAGTACTTC. Amino acid sequence: CSVERGQGTYEQYF.

As concerns this clone: At the DNA level, this CDR3 is encoded by other sequences in the same sample as well. This chain connects TRBV4-3 to TRBJ1-1, with D uncertain. The V end was cut by 0 bases, the J end by 1 base, with 6 bases between. The CDR3 has 14 amino acids. Germline CDR1 is LGHNA and CDR2 is YSLEER. CDR3 protein: CASSQDAGNTEAFF. DNA for the CDR3: TGCGCCAGCAGCCAAGACGCCGGGAACACTGAAGCTTTCTTT.

This sequence joins TRBV29-1 and TRBJ2-7; TRBD2 matches 7 bases. Germline assignment: CDR1 SQVTM and CDR2 ANQGSEA. After removal of 2 bases from V and 4 bases from J, the junction contained 8 bases not matched to a gene. CDR3 size: 14 residues. The DNA for the CDR3 is TGCAGCGTTGAAAAGGCGGGGGTTGGGTACGAGCAGTACTTC. Its protein is CSVEKAGVGYEQYF.

The V gene is TRBV5-1, the J gene TRBJ2-7, with 8 bases aligning to TRBD1. V was pared by 4 bases and J by 2 bases, with 11 bases of the junction left unmatched. Germline V gives CDR1 SGHRS, CDR2 YFSETQ. The CDR3 length is 16 residues. CDR3 residues: CASSIRTGRMAYEQYF. As DNA, the CDR3 is TGCGCCAGCAGCATAAGGACAGGGAGAATGGCCTACGAGCAGTACTTC.

The V gene is TRBV7-2, the J gene TRBJ2-5; tentative D call: TRBD2 (7 bases). This CDR3 spans 15 amino acids. V lost 5 bases and J 2 bases, leaving 15 bases between the germline ends. CDR1 is SGHTA, CDR2 FQGNSA, per germline. CDR3 sequence reads: CASSRFGGRQETQYF. The CDR3 DNA sequence: TGTGCCAGCAGCCGATTCGGGGGGCGTCAAGAGACCCAGTACTTC.

The rearrangement joins TRBV16 to TRBJ1-5, with D uncertain. The CDR3 length is 15 residues. Germline CDR1 reads KGHSY; CDR2 reads FQNENV. V was trimmed by 0 bases and J by 7 bases, leaving 13 bases between them. The CDR3 sequence is CASSQSGGGGQPQHF. Here the CDR3 DNA reads TGTGCCAGCAGCCAATCAGGAGGAGGAGGCCAGCCCCAGCATTTT.

The V gene is TRBV11-1, the J gene TRBJ2-1, with D unclear. This CDR3 comprises 12 residues. Germline assignment: CDR1 SGHAT and CDR2 FQDESV (reference sequence). Trimming stripped 4 bases from V and 9 bases from J, with 10 bases between. CDR3 DNA: TGTGCCAGCAGCTCCTCTAGGCCTGAGCAGTTCTTC. Translated: CASSSSRPEQFF.

This clone was recorded only once. The V and J genes are TRBV6-5 and TRBJ2-5, with a tentative D call TRBD2 (5 bases). Germline V gene sequence: CDR1 MNHEY, CDR2 SVGAGI. V dropped 7 bases and J dropped 7 bases, with 10 bases sitting between them. CDR3 length equals 11 residues. CDR3 DNA: TGTGCCAGCACCGGGAAGGGGACCCAGTACTTC. It encodes CASTGKGTQYF.

The V call is TRBV11-2, the J call TRBJ2-7; D gene uncertain. In germline, CDR1 is SGHAT, CDR2 FQNNGV. V shed 2 bases and J shed 7 bases, with 21 bases lying between them. CDR3 length: 16 amino acids. DNA of the CDR3: TGTGCCAGCAGCTTAAATGTGTTGGCAGCGAGTGGTGAGCAGTACTTC. Amino acids: CASSLNVLAASGEQYF.

CDR3 loop: CASSLAPTMSYNEQFF. CDR3 DNA sequence: TGCGCCAGCAGCTTGGCCCCAACTATGTCCTACAATGAGCAGTTCTTC. This chain links TRBV5-1 with TRBJ2-1; D remains unclear. CDR1 and CDR2 (germline): SGHRS, YFSETQ. V lost 0 bases, J lost 1 base, and 11 bases lay in between. The CDR3 totals 16 residues.